Listed below are T cell receptor beta chains from one sample, sequenced in a study of blood T cell repertoires in COVID-19. Clones were read by immunoSEQ multiplex PCR, and TCRdb kept only the in-frame ones, dropping some. Here the sample spans about 18,000 clones, approximately 88% being singletons. Specimen: PBMCs or T cells enriched from blood (not recorded which). The receptors stem from a woman between 25 and 40 years old who had recovered from COVID-19. Both conserved end residues are part of each CDR3. A D gene is named only where the DNA matches it firmly. Size is omitted from some rows. Given values are once, few, many or a class for expanded clones.

TRBV28	NA	TRBJ1-2	NA	15	TGTGCCAGCAGTTTAAGGAAGTCCAGGGACTATGGCTACACCTTC	CASSLRKSRDYGYTF
TRBV4-1	TRBD1	TRBJ1-3	few	16	TGCGCCAGCAGCCTAACAGGGGTTTTAGCTGGAAACACCATATATTTT	CASSLTGVLAGNTIYF
TRBV13	NA	TRBJ2-2	NA	16	TGTGCCAGCAGCTTAGAAGCGTTCGCGAACACCGGGGAGCTGTTTTTT	CASSLEAFANTGELFF
TRBV12-5	TRBD1	TRBJ2-1	NA	15	TGTGCTAGTGCCCTACAGGGGTGGTATGGGGGTGAGCAGTTCTTC	CASALQGWYGGEQFF
TRBV9	TRBD2	TRBJ2-1	NA	16	TGTGCCAGCAGCGGAGGGACTAGCGGGGCTTACAATGAGCAGTTCTTC	CASSGGTSGAYNEQFF
TRBV6-2/TRBV6-3	TRBD1	TRBJ2-5	NA	15	TGTGCCAGCAGTTACCCGGGACAGGGCGGGGAGACCCAGTACTTC	CASSYPGQGGETQYF
TRBV4-3	TRBD1	TRBJ1-2	NA	15	TGCGCCAGCAGCCAGGGACAGGGTCTCTCCTATGGCTACACCTTC	CASSQGQGLSYGYTF
TRBV10-2	NA	TRBJ2-7	NA	13	TGCGCCAGCAGCGCCGGACAGCTCTACGAGCAGTACTTC	CASSAGQLYEQYF
TRBV6-5	NA	TRBJ1-1	NA	15	TGTGCCAGCAACAAACAGGGACGGCGAAGCACTGAAGCTTTCTTT	CASNKQGRRSTEAFF
TRBV5-4	NA	TRBJ1-2	NA	14	TGTGCCAGCAGTTCGGTGACAAATAACTATGGCTACACCTTC	CASSSVTNNYGYTF
TRBV7-2	NA	TRBJ2-2	once	14	TGTGCCAGCAGCTTCCCAGGATGGACCGGGGAGCTGTTTTTT	CASSFPGWTGELFF
TRBV7-2	NA	TRBJ1-1	NA	14	TGTGCCAGCAGCTTGGGCGGACCAGCGGATGAAGCTTTCTTT	CASSLGGPADEAFF
TRBV4-3	TRBD1	TRBJ1-2	NA	14	TGCGCCAGCAGCCAGGAACAGGGGGGTAATGGCTACACCTTC	CASSQEQGGNGYTF
TRBV14	NA	TRBJ2-5	few	16	TGTGCCAGCAGCCAAGAACCTGCAGTTTGGCGGGAGACCCAGTACTTC	CASSQEPAVWRETQYF
TRBV7-2	NA	TRBJ2-1	NA	14	TGTGCCAGCAGCTTTACGGGGATTTACAATGAGCAGTTCTTC	CASSFTGIYNEQFF
TRBV10-2	NA	TRBJ1-1	NA	13	TGCGCCAGCAGTGTACTAGGAGACACTGAAGCTTTCTTT	CASSVLGDTEAFF
TRBV10-3	NA	TRBJ1-1	NA	14	TGTGCCATCAGTGAGCAGGTCGGGAACACTGAAGCTTTCTTT	CAISEQVGNTEAFF
TRBV20-1	TRBD1	TRBJ2-7	NA	15	TGCAGTGCTAGTATCTTCCAGGGGGCTTACTACGAGCAGTACTTC	CSASIFQGAYYEQYF
TRBV9	NA	TRBJ1-1	NA	15	TGTGCCAGCAGCGTAGGTCAGGGAATATGGAGTGAAGCTTTCTTT	CASSVGQGIWSEAFF
TRBV5-1	NA	TRBJ2-3	NA	16	TGCGCCAGCAGCATCGGGACAACGGGTGGGTCAGATACGCAGTATTTT	CASSIGTTGGSDTQYF
TRBV28	TRBD1	TRBJ1-2	NA	14	TGTGCCAGCAGGCCGACAGGGGCGACCTATGGCTACACCTTC	CASRPTGATYGYTF
TRBV6-4	NA	TRBJ2-2	NA	16	TGTGCCAGCAGTGACTCGAGGTCGGAGAACACCGGGGAGCTGTTTTTT	CASSDSRSENTGELFF
TRBV11-2	NA	TRBJ2-6	NA	16	TGTGCCAGCAGCTTATCAGGACTCTCTGGGGCCAACGTCCTGACTTTC	CASSLSGLSGANVLTF
TRBV7-8	TRBD2	TRBJ2-7	NA	16	TGTGCCAGCAGCTTATCACCCAGCGGGGTATCCTACGAGCAGTACTTC	CASSLSPSGVSYEQYF
TRBV28	NA	TRBJ1-5	NA	13	TGTGCCAGCAGTCGCGGGATGAATCAGCCCCAGCATTTT	CASSRGMNQPQHF
TRBV19	NA	TRBJ1-5	NA	15	TGTGCCAGTAGTATAGCGACAGATAGCAATCAGCCCCAGCATTTT	CASSIATDSNQPQHF
TRBV19	TRBD1	TRBJ2-2	NA	14	TGTGCCAGTAGTATGGTACAGGGGAAAGGGGAGCTGTTTTTT	CASSMVQGKGELFF
TRBV5-1	TRBD2	TRBJ2-7	NA	16	TGCGCCAGCAGCTTCTCGAGCGGGGGCAGCTCCTACGAGCAGTACTTC	CASSFSSGGSSYEQYF